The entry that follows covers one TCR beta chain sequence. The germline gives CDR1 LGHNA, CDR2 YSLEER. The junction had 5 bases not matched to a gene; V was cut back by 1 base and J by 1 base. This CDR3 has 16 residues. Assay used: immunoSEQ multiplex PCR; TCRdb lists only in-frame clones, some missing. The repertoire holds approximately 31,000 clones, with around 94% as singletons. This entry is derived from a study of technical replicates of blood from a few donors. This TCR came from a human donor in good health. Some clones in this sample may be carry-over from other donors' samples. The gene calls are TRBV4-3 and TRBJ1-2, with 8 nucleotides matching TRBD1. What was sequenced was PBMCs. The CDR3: CASSQGLQGDNYGYTF. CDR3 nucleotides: TGCGCCAGCAGCCAAGGTTTACAGGGGGATAACTATGGCTACACCTTC.